The next 29 T cell receptor beta chains were all read from a single sample in a study of lymphopenia after photon versus proton radiotherapy. Profiled with immunoSEQ multiplex PCR; TCRdb holds only in-frame clones, not every one. This table has around 33,000 clones, roughly nine tenths appearing once. Sequences were derived from peripheral blood, sampled from a patient treated with proton-based radiotherapy. Every receptor here comes from a woman in her seventies with pancreatic cancer. Some clones in this sample may be carry-over from other donors' samples.

V usage is TRBV6-1 and J usage is TRBJ2-7; a possible D gene is TRBD1 (5 bases). The V end lost 2 bases, the J end lost 2 bases, and 10 bases lay between the germline ends. The CDR3 has 14 residues. The germline gives CDR1 MNHNS, CDR2 SASEGT. The chain's CDR3 is CASSEHPGPYEQYF. For the CDR3, the DNA is TGTGCCAGCAGTGAACATCCAGGGCCCTACGAGCAGTACTTC.

The chain couples TRBV7-2 to TRBJ2-7; perhaps TRBD1 as D (5 bases). This CDR3 region has 15 residues. Trimming pared 5 bases from V and 0 bases from J, leaving 14 bases between. Germline V gene data show CDR1 as SGHTA and CDR2 as FQGNSA. The CDR3 loop is CASSQQGQGSYEQYF. DNA of the CDR3: TGTGCCAGCAGCCAACAAGGACAAGGCTCCTACGAGCAGTACTTC.

This clone was picked up one time. The rearrangement links TRBV28 to TRBJ1-6; no clear D. Trimming took 0 bases from V and 2 from J, leaving 5 bases between them. This CDR3 is 15 amino acids long. The germline CDR1 and CDR2 sequences are MDHEN and SYDVKM. CDR3 in amino acids: CASSLWQPYNSPLHF. The CDR3 bases are TGTGCCAGCAGTTTATGGCAGCCCTATAATTCACCCCTCCACTTT.

The chain joins TRBV28 to TRBJ1-3; D perhaps matches TRBD1 (5 bases). There are 16 residues in the CDR3. CDR1 is MDHEN and CDR2 is SYDVKM in the germline V gene. Trimming left V 2 bases short and J 2 bases short, with 13 bases between. The CDR3 coding sequence is TGTGCCAGCAGTTTAGTGGCAGGGCCGACTGGAAACACCATATATTTT. This translates into CASSLVAGPTGNTIYF.

The CDR3: CASSLSTGQREQYF. DNA for the CDR3: TGTGCCAGCAGCCTTAGTACAGGGCAAAGGGAGCAGTACTTC. The gene calls are TRBV4-2 and TRBJ2-7; D perhaps matches TRBD1 (6 bases). Trimming pared 4 bases from V and 7 bases from J, leaving 17 bases between. The CDR3 contains 14 residues. Germline-derived CDR1 and CDR2 are LGHNA and YNFKEQ.

This chain connects TRBV5-4 to TRBJ1-1; D is ambiguous. Germline V gene sequence: CDR1 SGHNT, CDR2 YYREEE (reference sequence). The CDR3 has 16 residues. The V end was cut by 4 bases, the J end by 2 bases, with 18 bases between. The chain's CDR3 is CASSQEYGAINTEAFF. CDR3 DNA: TGTGCCAGCAGCCAAGAATATGGCGCCATAAACACTGAAGCTTTCTTT.

The chain combines TRBV30 with TRBJ1-2; weak D call: TRBD1 (6 bases). This CDR3 has 14 residues. Looked up from germline, CDR1 is GTSNPN and CDR2 is SVGIG (reference sequence). V was cut by 3 bases and J by 2 bases, with 13 bases left in between. CDR3 sequence reads: CAWRLDSPNYGYTF. The DNA for the CDR3 is TGTGCCTGGAGGTTGGACAGCCCCAACTATGGCTACACCTTC.

This chain uses TRBV9 with TRBJ2-7, with D hard to call. Deletions cut 0 bases from V and 3 bases from J, with 10 bases between. Germline V lookup: CDR1 SGDLS, CDR2 YYNGEE. The CDR3 has 14 amino acids. The CDR3 sequence is CASSVGGSLYEQYF. The CDR3 DNA follows: TGTGCCAGCAGCGTAGGCGGCAGCCTCTACGAGCAGTACTTC. Based on the CDR3 plus reference TRBV9 and TRBJ2-7, the full variable domain is DSGVTQTPKHLITATGQRVTLRCSPRSGDLSVYWYQQSLDQGLQFLIQYYNGEERAKGNILERFSAQQFPDLHSELNLSSLELGDSALYFCASSVGGSLYEQYFGPGTRLTVT.

The chain links TRBV15 to TRBJ1-2; TRBD1 might be the D (5 bases). The CDR3 length is 17 residues. V lost 5 bases and J lost 4, with 23 bases in between. The germline V gene has CDR1 LNHNV and CDR2 YYDKDF (reference sequence). CDR3 DNA sequence: TGTGCCACCAGCGAGCGTCTCGGGACTACCTCTGGCTATGGCTACACCTTC. Translation: CATSERLGTTSGYGYTF.

V is TRBV9 and J is TRBJ1-1, with TRBD1 identical over 7 bases. Germline values: CDR1 SGDLS, CDR2 YYNGEE. V lost 3 bases and J lost 6; bases outside the gene matches: 5. The CDR3 consists of 13 residues. CDR3 bases: TGTGCCAGCAGCGGACAGGGTGGTCCTGAAGCTTTCTTT. Its protein is CASSGQGGPEAFF. Drawing the rest from reference TRBV9 and TRBJ1-1, the complete variable domain is DSGVTQTPKHLITATGQRVTLRCSPRSGDLSVYWYQQSLDQGLQFLIQYYNGEERAKGNILERFSAQQFPDLHSELNLSSLELGDSALYFCASSGQGGPEAFFGQGTRLTVV.

The V and J genes are TRBV19 and TRBJ1-1; TRBD1 agrees at 8 bases. This CDR3 has 17 residues. Germline CDR1 reads LNHDA; CDR2 reads SQIVND (reference sequence). V was clipped by 4 bases and J by 0 bases; unmatched bases: 10. CDR3 bases: TGTGCCAGTAGTACATTAACAGGGGGAGTAGTGAACACTGAAGCTTTCTTT. Amino acids: CASSTLTGGVVNTEAFF.

This sequence joins TRBV5-6 and TRBJ1-2; D not resolved. The CDR3 covers 15 residues. Trimming shortened V by 0 bases and J by 4 bases, and 13 bases separated the two germline ends. Per germline, CDR1 SGHDT and CDR2 YYEEEE. CDR3 loop: CASSLVGERSYGYTF. The CDR3 region has the DNA TGTGCCAGCAGCTTGGTAGGCGAACGGAGCTATGGCTACACCTTC.

The rearrangement uses TRBV6-5 and TRBJ2-3; unclear D gene. From germline, CDR1 is MNHEY and CDR2 SVGAGI. The CDR3 length is 13 residues. V was trimmed by 7 bases and J by 0 bases, leaving 8 bases between them. The CDR3 is CASKRSSTDTQYF. The CDR3 DNA reads as TGTGCCAGCAAAAGATCTAGCACAGATACGCAGTATTTT.

The J gene is TRBJ1-5, the V gene TRBV28, with D possibly matching TRBD1 (5 bases). Deletions cut 1 base from V and 3 bases from J, with 13 bases between. This CDR3 has 16 residues. Germline assignment: CDR1 MDHEN and CDR2 SYDVKM. This chain's CDR3 is CASSLLAGTFNQPQHF. The CDR3, as DNA: TGTGCCAGCAGTTTATTGGCAGGGACCTTCAATCAGCCCCAGCATTTT.

The chain combines TRBV11-2 with TRBJ2-2, with 11 nucleotides matching TRBD2. CDR3 length: 16 amino acids. Trimming took 6 bases from V and 6 from J; bases not matched to a gene: 9. Germline V gene sequence: CDR1 SGHAT, CDR2 FQNNGV. The CDR3 bases are TGTGCCAGCAGTCAATTTAGCGGGAGGGCCCCCGGGGAGCTGTTTTTT. This encodes CASSQFSGRAPGELFF.

J is TRBJ2-7 and V is TRBV5-1, with D uncertain. V was trimmed by 0 bases and J by 6 bases, leaving 13 bases between them. This CDR3 comprises 14 residues. Germline lookup yields CDR1 SGHRS and CDR2 YFSETQ. The CDR3 spells CASSLGMGMVEQYF. The CDR3 DNA sequence: TGCGCCAGCAGCTTGGGAATGGGGATGGTCGAGCAGTACTTC.

This chain joins TRBV29-1 and TRBJ1-1; 11 nucleotides match TRBD1. Trimming removed 7 bases from V and 1 base from J; junction bases left unmatched: 8. This CDR3 contains 15 residues. Germline CDR1 is SQVTM and CDR2 is ANQGSEA. CDR3 DNA sequence: TGCAGCGCCGGGGACAGGGGGACGGGGAACACTGAAGCTTTCTTT. It is translated as CSAGDRGTGNTEAFF.

The V gene is TRBV6-5, the J gene TRBJ2-7; D is unresolved. V lost 5 bases and J lost 4, with 15 bases in between. The CDR3 runs to 14 residues. Germline V CDR1 and CDR2: MNHEY, SVGAGI. The CDR3 loop reads CASSRGPLRYEQYF. The CDR3 nucleotides are TGTGCCAGCAGTCGCGGTCCCCTTCGTTACGAGCAGTACTTC.

This chain joins TRBV18 and TRBJ2-2; unclear D gene. V was cut by 2 bases and J by 1 base, with 8 bases left in between. CDR1 and CDR2 (germline): KGHSH, LQKENI. This CDR3 has 15 amino acids. CDR3 in DNA: TGTGCCAGCTCACCAAACCAACAGAACACCGGGGAGCTGTTTTTT. Translated, it gives CASSPNQQNTGELFF.

This clone was picked up one time. V and J are TRBV6-5 and TRBJ2-7, with TRBD1 matching over 7 bases. The germline V gene has CDR1 MNHEY and CDR2 SVGAGI. The CDR3 contains 14 residues. Trimming at V came to 0 bases and at J to 6 bases, leaving 5 bases not matched to a gene. DNA of the CDR3: TGTGCCAGCAGTTACTCAGGACAGGCCTCCGAGCAGTACTTC. Its translation: CASSYSGQASEQYF.

The genes are TRBV29-1 and TRBJ2-1; D is unclear. This CDR3 is built from 12 residues. The germline CDR1 and CDR2 sequences are SQVTM and ANQGSEA. V lost 4 bases, J lost 6 bases, and 10 bases lay in between. The CDR3, as DNA: TGCAGCGTTGCGGCAGGCAGCAATGAGCAGTTCTTC. Protein product: CSVAAGSNEQFF.

V and J are TRBV28 and TRBJ2-5; 12 nucleotides align to TRBD2. Germline V CDR1 and CDR2: MDHEN, SYDVKM. The CDR3 covers 16 residues. Trimming took 4 bases from V and 1 from J; bases not matched to a gene: 4. The CDR3 protein is CASSYGTSGSQETQYF. In DNA, the CDR3 is TGTGCCAGCAGTTACGGGACTAGCGGGTCCCAAGAGACCCAGTACTTC.

The V gene is TRBV28, the J gene TRBJ2-3, with D possibly called TRBD1 or TRBD2 (5 bases each). V lost 3 bases, J lost 1 base, and 11 bases lay in between. The CDR3 contains 15 residues. The germline V gene encodes CDR1 MDHEN and CDR2 SYDVKM. The CDR3 DNA is TGTGCCAGCAGTTTTCGGGGCATCCGCACAGATACGCAGTATTTT. Protein sequence: CASSFRGIRTDTQYF.

The V and J genes are TRBV21-1 and TRBJ1-4; the table calls TRBD1, which could not be checked here. TRBV21-1 is recorded as a pseudogene. CDR3 length: 13 residues. CDR3 nucleotide sequence: TGTGCCAGCAGCACGGGACAGGTGGAAAAACTGTTTTTT. Protein: CASSTGQVEKLFF.

The V call is TRBV6-6, the J call TRBJ1-1; D unresolved. Germline values: CDR1 MNHNY, CDR2 SVGAGI (reference sequence). Trimming removed 5 bases at V and 0 bases at J, with 4 bases between. The CDR3 totals 12 residues. This CDR3 reads CASSRLNTEAFF. In DNA form, the CDR3 reads TGTGCCAGCAGTAGACTGAACACTGAAGCTTTCTTT.

This clone was recorded once. The chain links TRBV27 to TRBJ2-5, with D tentatively TRBD1 (6 bases). Germline CDR1 MNHEY, CDR2 SMNVEV (reference sequence). This CDR3 is built from 15 residues. The V end was cut by 7 bases, the J end by 3 bases, with 18 bases between. The chain's CDR3 is CASTYWFRGEETQYF. In DNA, the CDR3 is TGTGCCAGCACCTATTGGTTCAGGGGAGAAGAGACCCAGTACTTC.

This chain uses TRBV10-1 with TRBJ2-7, with 10 bases identical to TRBD2. Germline V gives CDR1 WNHNN, CDR2 SYGVQD (reference sequence). The CDR3 has 17 residues. V lost 3 bases and J lost 4; bases outside the gene matches: 12. CDR3 amino acids: CASSEPTSGPDFYEQYF. The CDR3 region has the DNA TGCGCCAGCAGTGAACCGACTAGCGGGCCAGATTTTTACGAGCAGTACTTC.

V usage is TRBV9 and J usage is TRBJ1-3, with 10 bases lining up with TRBD1. This CDR3 has 14 residues. Germline V gene data show CDR1 as SGDLS and CDR2 as YYNGEE. The V gene end was trimmed by 0 bases and the J gene end by 9 bases; junction bases not matched to a gene: 3. The CDR3 coding sequence is TGTGCCAGCAGCGTAGGGACAGGGGGAGCCACCATATATTTT. It translates to CASSVGTGGATIYF.

The rearrangement joins TRBV28 to TRBJ2-1, with 7 bases that match TRBD2. The CDR3 consists of 17 residues. With V trimmed by 5 bases and J by 0 bases, 10 bases remained unmatched. Germline assignment: CDR1 MDHEN and CDR2 SYDVKM. In DNA, the CDR3 is TGTGCCAGCAGTACCCATGGGGGGAGGGCCTCCTACAATGAGCAGTTCTTC. Its protein is CASSTHGGRASYNEQFF.